This entry lists 28 T cell receptor beta chains sequenced from one sample in a study of T cells in localized non-small cell lung cancer. Sequencing used immunoSEQ multiplex PCR; TCRdb keeps in-frame clones, though not all of them. This sample has more than 9,000 clones, with about 70% found just once. The sequences come from peripheral blood, collected before any cancer treatment. The receptors were sampled from a male donor aged 60 or over with stage I lung adenocarcinoma.

This clone was detected once. This rearrangement joins TRBV12-5 to TRBJ1-5; D is perhaps TRBD1 (5 bases). Trimming left V 5 bases short and J 4 bases short, with 15 bases between. This CDR3 region has 15 residues. Germline values: CDR1 LGHNT, CDR2 FRNRAP. CDR3 in DNA: TGTGCTAGTGGTCCCCCCGGGGGTCGAAATCAGCCCCAGCATTTT. Protein sequence: CASGPPGGRNQPQHF.

The V call is TRBV19, the J call TRBJ2-2; TRBD1 might be the D (6 bases). The V end was cut by 4 bases, the J end by 0 bases, with 15 bases between. CDR3 length: 17 residues. Germline CDR1 and CDR2: LNHDA and SQIVND (reference sequence). The CDR3 nucleotides are TGTGCCAGTAGTAAGGGGGAGACACTAGCGAACACCGGGGAGCTGTTTTTT. The encoded protein is CASSKGETLANTGELFF.

The V call is TRBV6-5, the J call TRBJ1-1; 9 bases match TRBD1. This CDR3 is 14 amino acids long. Germline CDR1 is MNHEY and CDR2 is SVGAGI. The V segment lost 6 bases and the J segment 1 base; nucleotides outside the gene matches: 3. CDR3 region: CASRPDRGNTEAFF. CDR3 DNA sequence: TGTGCCAGCAGACCGGACAGGGGGAACACTGAAGCTTTCTTT.

This clone was seen a single time. The chain uses TRBV19 and TRBJ1-6, with D uncertain. Trimming shortened V by 10 bases and J by 10 bases, and 17 bases separated the two germline ends. The CDR3 covers 13 residues. Germline assignment: CDR1 LNHDA and CDR2 SQIVND (reference sequence). CDR3 in DNA: TGTGCCACCTCGGAGGGCGGGTACTCACCCCTCCACTTT. Amino acids: CATSEGGYSPLHF.

This rearrangement joins TRBV7-9 to TRBJ2-7, with D possibly TRBD2 on 6 matching bases. Germline lookup yields CDR1 SEHNR and CDR2 FQNEAQ (reference sequence). CDR3 length equals 17 residues. V was shortened by 1 base and J by 2 bases, with 18 bases between the two germline ends. The CDR3 sequence is CASSLGGAAGTPYEQYF. The CDR3 bases are TGTGCCAGCAGCTTAGGGGGAGCGGCGGGGACCCCCTACGAGCAGTACTTC. Filled out from reference TRBV7-9 and TRBJ2-7, the complete variable domain reads DTGVSQNPRHKITKRGQNVTFRCDPISEHNRLYWYRQTLGQGPEFLTYFQNEAQLEKSRLLSDRFSAERPKGSFSTLEIQRTEQGDSAMYLCASSLGGAAGTPYEQYFGPGTRLTVT.

V and J are TRBV10-3 and TRBJ1-5; no firm D call. In germline, CDR1 is ENHRY, CDR2 SYGVKD. The CDR3 sequence is 12 residues long. Deletions cut 0 bases from V and 4 bases from J, with 1 base between. CDR3 sequence reads: CAISESNQPQHF. In DNA form, the CDR3 reads TGTGCCATCAGTGAGTCAAATCAGCCCCAGCATTTT.

The V and J genes are TRBV6-5 and TRBJ1-2; D is possibly TRBD1 (5 bases). The germline V and J ends were trimmed by 4 bases and 8 bases, with 17 bases remaining between them. The CDR3 is 14 residues long. The germline V gene encodes CDR1 MNHEY and CDR2 SVGAGI. CDR3 nucleotide sequence: TGTGCCAGCAGTTGGGGCCAAGGGAGTGCAGGCTACACCTTC. Its translation is CASSWGQGSAGYTF.

V is TRBV29-1 and J is TRBJ2-5, with 8 bases aligning to TRBD1. The V gene's germline CDR1 is SQVTM and CDR2 ANQGSEA. The trim removed 7 bases at V and 5 bases at J, leaving 9 bases unmatched. CDR3 size: 13 residues. The CDR3, as DNA: TGCAGCGCTCGACAGGGGCTGTTTGAGACCCAGTACTTC. Its protein product is CSARQGLFETQYF.

The V gene is TRBV28, the J gene TRBJ1-5; no clear D. Germline V gene data show CDR1 as MDHEN and CDR2 as SYDVKM. V dropped 10 bases and J dropped 9 bases, with 19 bases sitting between them. The CDR3 has 13 residues. For the CDR3, the DNA is TGTGCCACCCGGGAGGCAAAAAAAGGGCCCCAGCATTTT. Encoded protein: CATREAKKGPQHF.

The gene calls are TRBV2 and TRBJ2-6; 9 positions agree with TRBD1. This CDR3 comprises 16 residues. CDR1 SNHLY and CDR2 FYNNEI come from the germline V gene. With V trimmed by 6 bases and J by 0 bases, 3 bases remained unmatched. CDR3 protein: CASRGQGHSGANVLTF. In DNA, the CDR3 is TGTGCCAGCAGGGGACAGGGACACTCTGGGGCCAACGTCCTGACTTTC.

The rearrangement links TRBV25-1 to TRBJ2-3; D is possibly TRBD2 (6 bases). The germline V and J ends were trimmed by 6 bases and 4 bases, with 23 bases remaining between them. Per the germline V gene, CDR1 is MGHDK and CDR2 is SYGVNS. The CDR3 runs to 17 residues. CDR3 sequence (DNA): TGTGCCAGCAGCCACGACCGGTCTAGCGTAGGTGCAGATACGCAGTATTTT. Translating it yields CASSHDRSSVGADTQYF.

This rearrangement joins TRBV14 to TRBJ2-5, with 9 bases identical to TRBD2. Germline CDR1 reads SGHDN; CDR2 reads FVKESK. The CDR3 length is 16 residues. V gave up 0 bases and J gave up 6 bases; unmatched junction bases: 8. In DNA form, the CDR3 reads TGTGCCAGCAGCCAAGATCAAGCGGGGGGTATGCAGACCCAGTACTTC. Translating it yields CASSQDQAGGMQTQYF.

The gene calls are TRBV12-5 and TRBJ2-3, with D perhaps matching TRBD1 (5 bases). The CDR3 loop spans 14 amino acids. Germline V lookup: CDR1 LGHNT, CDR2 FRNRAP. V dropped 4 bases and J dropped 0 bases, with 8 bases sitting between them. The CDR3 nucleotides are TGTGCTAGTGGTTCACGGACAAGCACAGATACGCAGTATTTT. Its protein is CASGSRTSTDTQYF.

A few counts support this clone. The V gene is TRBV28, the J gene TRBJ2-3; D gene ambiguous. The V gene's germline CDR1 is MDHEN and CDR2 SYDVKM. V dropped 5 bases and J dropped 8 bases, with 17 bases sitting between them. The CDR3 has 14 amino acids. This CDR3 is CASSHPSLTSTQYF. The CDR3 region has the DNA TGTGCCAGCAGTCATCCCAGCCTCACGTCTACGCAGTATTTT.

The V and J genes are TRBV7-6 and TRBJ2-2; 12 nucleotides line up with TRBD2. J gave up 1 base and V 5 bases, and 5 bases lay outside the gene matches. The CDR3 extends over 17 amino acids. Germline CDR1 reads SGHVS; CDR2 reads FNYEAQ. The CDR3 spells CASSPGGLAGNTGELFF. Here the CDR3 DNA reads TGTGCCAGCAGCCCAGGGGGACTAGCGGGGAACACCGGGGAGCTGTTTTTT.

The chain links TRBV27 to TRBJ2-7; 8 nucleotides align to TRBD1. The length of the CDR3 is 15 residues. The germline gives CDR1 MNHEY, CDR2 SMNVEV (reference sequence). V was pared by 3 bases and J by 4 bases, with 8 bases of the junction left unmatched. In DNA, the CDR3 is TGTGCCAGCAGTTTTAACTCAGGGGGCAGGTACGAGCAGTACTTC. It is translated as CASSFNSGGRYEQYF.

This chain connects TRBV7-2 to TRBJ1-2; D is unclear. Trimming removed 1 base at V and 4 bases at J, with 13 bases between. Germline V lookup: CDR1 SGHTA, CDR2 FQGNSA. CDR3 length: 15 amino acids. The CDR3 DNA is TGTGCCAGCAGCTTAGGGTTTTTACCGATCTATGGCTACACCTTC. Its protein is CASSLGFLPIYGYTF. Filled out from reference TRBV7-2 and TRBJ1-2, the complete variable domain reads GAGVSQSPSNKVTEKGKDVELRCDPISGHTALYWYRQSLGQGLEFLIYFQGNSAPDKSGLPSDRFSAERTGGSVSTLTIQRTQQEDSAVYLCASSLGFLPIYGYTFGSGTRLTVV.

This chain joins TRBV6-4 and TRBJ1-5; D uncertain. The CDR3 is 13 amino acids. V shed 5 bases and J shed 5 bases, with 10 bases lying between them. Germline loops: CDR1 MRHNA, CDR2 SNTAGT. The CDR3, as DNA: TGTGCCAGCAGTTCGCGGATCCATCAGCCCCAGCATTTT. Translation: CASSSRIHQPQHF.

This chain joins TRBV18 and TRBJ2-3; TRBD1 or TRBD2 may be the D gene (6 bases each). Looked up from germline, CDR1 is KGHSH and CDR2 is LQKENI. The CDR3 contains 13 residues. V was shortened by 6 bases and J by 2 bases, with 9 bases between the two germline ends. CDR3 bases: TGTGCCAGCTCGGGGGGCCTCACAGATACGCAGTATTTT. Protein: CASSGGLTDTQYF.

A few counts support this clone. This chain connects TRBV6-5 to TRBJ1-1, with 9 bases fitting TRBD1. Germline V gene lookup returns CDR1 MNHEY and CDR2 SVGAGI. Unmatched junction bases numbered 2, after V lost 2 bases and J lost 4 bases. The CDR3 is made up of 14 amino acids. The CDR3 nucleotides read TGTGCCAGCAGTTACCAGACAGGGGGCACTGAAGCTTTCTTT. Protein product: CASSYQTGGTEAFF.

The V gene is TRBV6-5, the J gene TRBJ2-2, with D possibly TRBD2 on 6 matching bases. With 7 bases removed from V and 4 bases from J, the gap between germline ends came to 16 bases. Germline V gives CDR1 MNHEY, CDR2 SVGAGI. This CDR3 has 15 amino acids. For the CDR3, the DNA is TGTGCCAGCAATGGTGGGGCAGCGGGCACCGGGGAGCTGTTTTTT. Its translation is CASNGGAAGTGELFF.

The genes are TRBV9 and TRBJ1-1, with 11 bases lining up with TRBD1. Looked up from germline, CDR1 is SGDLS and CDR2 is YYNGEE. V lost 4 bases to trimming and J lost 3 bases; unmatched junction nucleotides: 8. This CDR3 is built from 16 residues. In DNA, the CDR3 is TGTGCCAGCAGCCCCCGGACAGGGGGCGTCGACACTGAAGCTTTCTTT. Residues: CASSPRTGGVDTEAFF.

The chain carries TRBV15 and TRBJ1-2, with TRBD1 identical over 7 bases. J was trimmed by 6 bases and V by 3 bases; bases with no gene match: 13. The CDR3 totals 16 residues. CDR1 is LNHNV and CDR2 is YYDKDF in the germline V gene (reference sequence). In nucleotides, the CDR3 is TGTGCCACCAGCAGGTCCCGAGGCCCCAGGGGGAATGGCTACACCTTC. Residues: CATSRSRGPRGNGYTF.

This clone was counted between two and nine times. V is TRBV5-1 and J is TRBJ1-1, with TRBD1 matching 9 bases. V was pared by 4 bases and J by 1 base, with 5 bases of the junction left unmatched. The germline CDR1 and CDR2 sequences are SGHRS and YFSETQ. CDR3 length equals 15 residues. CDR3 DNA sequence: TGCGCCAGCAGCATAACAGGGGGCAAGAACACTGAAGCTTTCTTT. Translated: CASSITGGKNTEAFF.

This chain joins TRBV28 and TRBJ1-6, with no clear D. The germline V gene encodes CDR1 MDHEN and CDR2 SYDVKM. CDR3 length equals 13 residues. V dropped 4 bases and J dropped 7 bases, with 8 bases sitting between them. DNA of the CDR3: TGTGCCAGCAGTTCCCGAGTAAATTCACCCCTCCACTTT. Its protein product is CASSSRVNSPLHF. Looking up the rest from reference TRBV28 and TRBJ1-6 gives the full variable domain: DVKVTQSSRYLVKRTGEKVFLECVQDMDHENMFWYRQDPGLGLRLIYFSYDVKMKEKGDIPEGYSVSREKKERFSLILESASTNQTSMYLCASSSRVNSPLHFGNGTRLTVT.

V and J are TRBV5-3 and TRBJ1-2; D perhaps matches TRBD1 (5 bases). TRBV5-3 is given ORF status, its function remaining uncertain. The germline V and J ends were trimmed by 0 bases and 7 bases, with 10 bases remaining between them. CDR3 size: 13 residues. In DNA, the CDR3 is TGTGCCAGAAGCTTGGCTGCAGGGTCTGGCTACACCTTC. Amino acid sequence: CARSLAAGSGYTF.

This clone has only one observation. CDR3 DNA: TGCGCCAGCATCGAAAGGGGGGGAGACTATGGCTACACCTTC. Protein: CASIERGGDYGYTF. The gene calls are TRBV10-1 and TRBJ1-2, with a weak D call TRBD1 (6 bases). The CDR3 has 14 residues. V gave up 7 bases and J gave up 3 bases, with 15 bases separating them. Germline V gene lookup returns CDR1 WNHNN and CDR2 SYGVQD (reference sequence).

The V and J genes are TRBV11-2 and TRBJ1-3; a weak D match, TRBD1 (5 bases). The CDR3 has 17 residues. Looked up from germline, CDR1 is SGHAT and CDR2 is FQNNGV. V lost 5 bases and J lost 4, with 21 bases in between. The CDR3 loop reads CASSTRSVRDQGNTIYF. CDR3 DNA sequence: TGTGCCAGCAGCACCAGGAGCGTCAGGGATCAGGGAAACACCATATATTTT.